Presented here are 17 T cell receptor beta chains from one specimen sequenced in a study of T cells in localized non-small cell lung cancer. Data came from immunoSEQ multiplex PCR; TCRdb stores just in-frame clones and leaves some out. The sample has 10,000 to 15,000 clones, roughly 86% seen once. The specimen was peripheral blood, collected before any cancer treatment. These receptors all come from a male donor at least 60 years old with stage III lung adenocarcinoma.

V usage is TRBV27 and J usage is TRBJ2-7; the match to TRBD1 covers 9 bases. CDR1 and CDR2 (germline): MNHEY, SMNVEV (reference sequence). The trim removed 5 bases at V and 0 bases at J, leaving 8 bases unmatched. The CDR3 consists of 16 residues. In nucleotides, the CDR3 is TGTGCCAGCAGTATACCCATGGGACAGGGCTCCTACGAGCAGTACTTC. It encodes CASSIPMGQGSYEQYF.

V usage is TRBV28 and J usage is TRBJ1-4; TRBD1 matches at 8 bases. This CDR3 region has 14 residues. Germline CDR1 reads MDHEN; CDR2 reads SYDVKM. Germline trimming cut 5 bases from V and 8 bases from J; bases unmatched to any gene: 7. The CDR3 reads CASSPQGAVEKLFF. Written as DNA, the CDR3 is TGTGCCAGCAGTCCCCAGGGGGCTGTGGAAAAACTGTTTTTT.

The chain couples TRBV21-1 to TRBJ2-5. TRBV21-1 is flagged as a pseudogene. The CDR3 has 17 residues. CDR3: CASSKVARPPEGETQYF. The CDR3 coding sequence is TGTGCCAGCAGCAAAGTTGCACGGCCCCCCGAGGGGGAGACCCAGTACTTC.

V and J are TRBV27 and TRBJ2-7; perhaps TRBD2 as D (5 bases). Germline V CDR1 and CDR2: MNHEY, SMNVEV (reference sequence). The CDR3 contains 14 residues. The germline V and J ends were trimmed by 10 bases and 2 bases, with 18 bases remaining between them. The CDR3 coding sequence is TGTGCCATTAAGAGGGCGGACCAAACCTACGAGCAGTACTTC. This encodes CAIKRADQTYEQYF.

This clone has a single count. J is TRBJ2-5 and V is TRBV14; 7 bases line up with TRBD2. J lost 4 bases, V lost 0 bases, and 5 bases had no gene match. Germline V gives CDR1 SGHDN, CDR2 FVKESK. The CDR3 has 15 amino acids. The CDR3 nucleotides read TGTGCCAGCAGCCAAGATTTTGGGGGGGGAGAGACCCAGTACTTC. As protein: CASSQDFGGGETQYF.

The chain is built from TRBV27 and TRBJ1-1; weak D call: TRBD1 (5 bases). Looked up from germline, CDR1 is MNHEY and CDR2 is SMNVEV (reference sequence). Trimming cost V 6 bases and J 3 bases, with 11 bases left between them. The CDR3 is 13 amino acids. Written as DNA, the CDR3 is TGTGCCAGCAGGGTAGGGGTGTACACTGAAGCTTTCTTT. Residues: CASRVGVYTEAFF.

The chain couples TRBV5-1 to TRBJ2-2; 7 bases are shared with TRBD2. V gave up 5 bases and J gave up 4 bases; unmatched junction bases: 14. From germline, CDR1 is SGHRS and CDR2 YFSETQ. The CDR3 is 17 residues long. The CDR3 protein is CASSREDGKRSTGELFF. Here the CDR3 DNA reads TGCGCCAGCAGTCGGGAGGACGGCAAAAGATCCACCGGGGAGCTGTTTTTT.

This clone was detected only once. V usage is TRBV5-1 and J usage is TRBJ1-2, with 7 nucleotides matching TRBD1. The CDR3 is 16 amino acids. V trimming: 4 bases; J trimming: 3 bases; junction bases outside the gene matches: 12. From germline, CDR1 is SGHRS and CDR2 YFSETQ. CDR3 residues: CASSVSPLGTDYGYTF. As DNA, the CDR3 is TGCGCCAGCAGCGTCTCTCCATTGGGGACAGACTATGGCTACACCTTC.

The chain carries TRBV27 and TRBJ1-1; D perhaps matches TRBD1 (5 bases). Per the germline V gene, CDR1 is MNHEY and CDR2 is SMNVEV (reference sequence). The CDR3 has 12 amino acids. Trimming took off 7 bases at V and 4 bases at J, with 10 bases between the two ends. CDR3 sequence: CASIQGGTEAFF. The CDR3 DNA sequence: TGTGCCAGCATTCAGGGAGGCACTGAAGCTTTCTTT.

The chain is built from TRBV19 and TRBJ2-2; 10 bases map to TRBD2. The V gene's germline CDR1 is LNHDA and CDR2 SQIVND (reference sequence). V shed 3 bases and J 4 bases; nucleotides not matched to a gene: 5. CDR3 length equals 16 residues. The CDR3 DNA is TGTGCCAGTAGTATCCTTAGACTAGCGGGCACCGGGGAGCTGTTTTTT. It yields the protein CASSILRLAGTGELFF.

The gene calls are TRBV5-1 and TRBJ2-1, with D hard to call. Trimming pared 4 bases from V and 6 bases from J, leaving 11 bases between. This CDR3 region has 13 residues. From germline, CDR1 is SGHRS and CDR2 YFSETQ. Here the CDR3 DNA reads TGCGCCAGCAGCCCTCGGTCCCCCAATGAGCAGTTCTTC. Translation: CASSPRSPNEQFF.

In its sample, this clone was seen a few times. This chain connects TRBV7-2 to TRBJ2-5; 15 positions agree with TRBD2. Trimming took 6 bases from V and 4 from J; bases not matched to a gene: 6. The CDR3 totals 16 residues. Germline CDR1 SGHTA, CDR2 FQGNSA. This chain's CDR3 is CASSFGLAGGAETQYF. In DNA, the CDR3 is TGTGCCAGCAGTTTCGGACTAGCGGGAGGGGCAGAGACCCAGTACTTC. Complete variable domain (other parts from reference TRBV7-2 and TRBJ2-5): GAGVSQSPSNKVTEKGKDVELRCDPISGHTALYWYRQSLGQGLEFLIYFQGNSAPDKSGLPSDRFSAERTGGSVSTLTIQRTQQEDSAVYLCASSFGLAGGAETQYFGPGTRLLVL.

The chain joins TRBV6-1 to TRBJ1-1; the D gene is possibly TRBD1 (6 bases). CDR1 is MNHNS and CDR2 is SASEGT in the germline V gene. Trimming took 6 bases from V and 3 from J, leaving 11 bases between them. CDR3 size: 13 residues. This CDR3 is CASSPTGYTEAFF. The DNA for the CDR3 is TGTGCCAGCAGCCCCACAGGGTACACTGAAGCTTTCTTT.

This chain joins TRBV4-1 and TRBJ1-5, with D possibly being TRBD1 (6 bases). Trimming stripped 1 base from V and 6 bases from J, with 13 bases between. This CDR3 spans 15 amino acids. Germline V CDR1 and CDR2: MGHRA, YSYEKL. CDR3 nucleotide sequence: TGCGCCAGCAGCCAAGCCGGGGGCGGCGGTCAGCCCCAGCATTTT. Its translation: CASSQAGGGGQPQHF.

This clone came up once. The chain combines TRBV4-1 with TRBJ1-1, with 9 bases matching TRBD1. The CDR3 contains 18 residues. With 0 bases clipped from V and 3 bases from J, the junction kept 11 bases outside the gene matches. Germline V CDR1 and CDR2: MGHRA, YSYEKL. CDR3: CASSQDWDRVEPYTEAFF. The CDR3 nucleotides are TGCGCCAGCAGCCAAGATTGGGACAGGGTAGAACCGTACACTGAAGCTTTCTTT.

In this sample, this clone turned up a few times. This rearrangement joins TRBV30 to TRBJ1-1, with 7 bases identical to TRBD1. Unmatched junction bases numbered 4, after V lost 2 bases and J lost 4 bases. Germline V gene sequence: CDR1 GTSNPN, CDR2 SVGIG (reference sequence). The CDR3 totals 13 residues. In DNA form, the CDR3 reads TGTGCCTGGAGTTACAGGGGTTCCACTGAAGCTTTCTTT. The encoded protein is CAWSYRGSTEAFF.

This clone was recorded once. The chain is built from TRBV19 and TRBJ2-1, with 9 bases that match TRBD2. The CDR3 has 15 amino acids. Germline V CDR1 and CDR2: LNHDA, SQIVND (reference sequence). V dropped 2 bases and J dropped 7; count of bases not matched to a gene: 6. In DNA, the CDR3 is TGTGCCAGTAGTATAAGCGGGAGGTTTGAGAATGAGCAGTTCTTC. Its protein product is CASSISGRFENEQFF.